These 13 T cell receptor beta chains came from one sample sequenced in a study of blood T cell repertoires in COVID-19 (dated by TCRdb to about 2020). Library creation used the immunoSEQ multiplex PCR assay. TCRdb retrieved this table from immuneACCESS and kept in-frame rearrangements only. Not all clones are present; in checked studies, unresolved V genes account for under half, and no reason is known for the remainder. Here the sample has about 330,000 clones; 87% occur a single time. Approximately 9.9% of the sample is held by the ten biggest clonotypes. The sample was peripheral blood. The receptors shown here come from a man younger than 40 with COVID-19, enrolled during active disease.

DNA of the CDR3: TGTGCCAGCAGGCATCCGGGACAAAGGGCCTACGAGCAGTACTTC. It specifies CASRHPGQRAYEQYF. The chain recombines TRBV11-2 with TRBJ2-7; a possible D gene is TRBD1 (6 bases). V was pared by 6 bases and J by 2 bases, with 17 bases between. There are 15 residues in the CDR3. CDR1 is SGHAT and CDR2 is FQNNGV in the germline V gene.

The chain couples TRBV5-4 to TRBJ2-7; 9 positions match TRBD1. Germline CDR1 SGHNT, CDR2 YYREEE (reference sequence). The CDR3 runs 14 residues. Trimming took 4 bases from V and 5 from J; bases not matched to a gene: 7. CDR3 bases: TGTGCCAGCAGCCCCGGGACAGGGCTCGACGAGCAGTACTTC. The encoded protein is CASSPGTGLDEQYF.

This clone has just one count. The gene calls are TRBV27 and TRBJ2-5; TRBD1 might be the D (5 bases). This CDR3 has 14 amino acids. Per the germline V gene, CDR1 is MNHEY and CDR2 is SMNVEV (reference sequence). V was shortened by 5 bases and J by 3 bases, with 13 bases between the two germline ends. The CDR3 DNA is TGTGCCAGCAGTCCCTGGACGGACAAAGAGACCCAGTACTTC. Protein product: CASSPWTDKETQYF.

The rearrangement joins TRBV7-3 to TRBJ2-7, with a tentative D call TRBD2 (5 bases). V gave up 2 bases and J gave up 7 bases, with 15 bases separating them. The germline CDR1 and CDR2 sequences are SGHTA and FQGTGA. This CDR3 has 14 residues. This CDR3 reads CASSLGPLTGEQYF. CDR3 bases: TGTGCCAGCAGCTTAGGCCCACTTACGGGGGAGCAGTACTTC.

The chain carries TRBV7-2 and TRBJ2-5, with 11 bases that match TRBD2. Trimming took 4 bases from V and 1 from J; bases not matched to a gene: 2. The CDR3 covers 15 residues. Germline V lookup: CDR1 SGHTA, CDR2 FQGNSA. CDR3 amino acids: CASSSSGGFQETQYF. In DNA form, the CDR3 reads TGTGCCAGCAGCTCTAGCGGGGGGTTCCAAGAGACCCAGTACTTC.

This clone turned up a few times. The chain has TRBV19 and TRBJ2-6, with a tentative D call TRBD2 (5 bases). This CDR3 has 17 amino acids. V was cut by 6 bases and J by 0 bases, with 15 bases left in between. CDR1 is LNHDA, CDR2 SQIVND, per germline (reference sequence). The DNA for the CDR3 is TGTGCCAGTAGCTTTAGAGGACGGGGCTCTGGGGCCAACGTCCTGACTTTC. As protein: CASSFRGRGSGANVLTF.

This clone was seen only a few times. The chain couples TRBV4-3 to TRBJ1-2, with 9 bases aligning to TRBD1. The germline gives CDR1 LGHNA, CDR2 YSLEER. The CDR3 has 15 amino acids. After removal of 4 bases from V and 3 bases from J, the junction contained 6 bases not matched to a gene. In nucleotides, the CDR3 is TGCGCCAGCAGCCGAGCGGACAGGGGAGACTATGGCTACACCTTC. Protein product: CASSRADRGDYGYTF.

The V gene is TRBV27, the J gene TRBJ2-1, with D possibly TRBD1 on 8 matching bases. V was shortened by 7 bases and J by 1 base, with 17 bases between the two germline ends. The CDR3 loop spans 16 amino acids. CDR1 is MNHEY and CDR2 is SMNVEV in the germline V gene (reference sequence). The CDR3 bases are TGTGCCAGCACCACAGGGGGGGCGGTATCCTACAATGAGCAGTTCTTC. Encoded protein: CASTTGGAVSYNEQFF.

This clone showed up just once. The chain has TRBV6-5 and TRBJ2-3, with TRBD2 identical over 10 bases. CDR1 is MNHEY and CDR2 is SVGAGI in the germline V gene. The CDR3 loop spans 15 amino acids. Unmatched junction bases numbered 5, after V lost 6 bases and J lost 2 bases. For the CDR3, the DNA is TGTGCCAGCAGCTCAGGACTAGCGGTCACAGATACGCAGTATTTT. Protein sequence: CASSSGLAVTDTQYF.

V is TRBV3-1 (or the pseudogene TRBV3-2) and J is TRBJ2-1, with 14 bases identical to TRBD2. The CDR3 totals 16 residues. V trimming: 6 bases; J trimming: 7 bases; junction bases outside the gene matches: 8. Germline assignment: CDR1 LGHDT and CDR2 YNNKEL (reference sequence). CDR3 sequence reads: CASSPGLAGGINEQFF. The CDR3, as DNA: TGTGCCAGCAGTCCCGGACTAGCGGGAGGCATAAATGAGCAGTTCTTC.

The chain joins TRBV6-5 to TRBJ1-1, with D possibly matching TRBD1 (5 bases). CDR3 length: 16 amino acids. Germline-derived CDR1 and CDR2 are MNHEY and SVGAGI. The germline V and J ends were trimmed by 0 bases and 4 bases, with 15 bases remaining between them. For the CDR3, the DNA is TGTGCCAGCAGTTACTCATGGGGAGGGGTCGGCACTGAAGCTTTCTTT. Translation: CASSYSWGGVGTEAFF.

The CDR3: CASSQGRLTGEMNTEAFF. Written as DNA, the CDR3 is TGTGCCAGCAGCCAAGGAAGGCTGACAGGGGAAATGAACACTGAAGCTTTCTTT. The V call is TRBV3-1 (or the pseudogene TRBV3-2), the J call TRBJ1-1; 8 bases agree with TRBD1. The V and J ends lost 1 base and 0 bases, in that order; junction bases with no gene match: 10. The germline gives CDR1 LGHDT, CDR2 YNNKEL (reference sequence). The CDR3 loop spans 18 amino acids.

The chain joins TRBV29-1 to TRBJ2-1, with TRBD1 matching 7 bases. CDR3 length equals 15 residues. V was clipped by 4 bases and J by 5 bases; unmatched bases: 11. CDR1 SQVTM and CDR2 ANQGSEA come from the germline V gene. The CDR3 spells CSVARTGLGHNEQFF. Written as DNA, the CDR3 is TGCAGCGTTGCCCGGACAGGATTGGGGCACAATGAGCAGTTCTTC.